This T cell receptor (beta chain) was identified during a study of T cell changes during pregnancy in multiple sclerosis. Assay used: immunoSEQ multiplex PCR; TCRdb lists only in-frame clones, some missing. This table has around 71,000 clones, just over 90% appearing once. There are 16 residues in the CDR3. Germline CDR1 reads PRHDT; CDR2 reads FYEKMQ (reference sequence). After removal of 2 bases from V and 3 bases from J, the junction contained 5 bases not matched to a gene. The receptor's source is a female donor with multiple sclerosis, enrolled in a pregnancy study. This chain joins TRBV13 and TRBJ2-2; TRBD2 aligns across 8 bases. This specimen consisted of peripheral blood, obtained in the third trimester of pregnancy. The CDR3: CASSLLTAGDTGELFF. Here the CDR3 DNA reads TGTGCCAGCAGCTTATTAACAGCGGGAGACACCGGGGAGCTGTTTTTT.